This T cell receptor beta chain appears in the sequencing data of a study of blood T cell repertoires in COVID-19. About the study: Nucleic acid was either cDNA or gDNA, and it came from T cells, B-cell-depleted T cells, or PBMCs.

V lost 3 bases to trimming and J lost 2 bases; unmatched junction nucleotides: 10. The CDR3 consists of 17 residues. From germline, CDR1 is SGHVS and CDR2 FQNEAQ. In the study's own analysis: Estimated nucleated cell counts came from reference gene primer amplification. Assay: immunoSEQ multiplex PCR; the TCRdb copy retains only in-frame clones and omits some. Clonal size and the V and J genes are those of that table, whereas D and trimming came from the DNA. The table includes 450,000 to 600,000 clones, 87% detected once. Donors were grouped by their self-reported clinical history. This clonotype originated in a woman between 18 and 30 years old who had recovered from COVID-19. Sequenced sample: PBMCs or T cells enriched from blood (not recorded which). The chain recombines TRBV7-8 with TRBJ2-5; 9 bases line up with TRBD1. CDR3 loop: CASSFRRQGEKQETQYF. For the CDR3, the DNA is TGTGCCAGCAGCTTTCGAAGACAGGGGGAGAAACAAGAGACCCAGTACTTC.